This TCR beta chain is drawn from a study of T cell repertoires in cytomegalovirus infection. The overall study: Signatures in public TCR beta sequences pointed to both CMV infection and matching HLA type.

TCRdb ran MiXCR on the reads and lists one entry per CDR3 protein. The top ten clones hold more than 20% of a sample with 150,000 to 200,000 distinct CDR3 sequences, around 15% of them seen once. With respect to this clonotype: Its target is not known.

Findings and caveats of the study: The ex vivo response showed dominance by HLA-C-restricted CMV-specific TCR beta clonotypes. Summed public TCR beta family frequency identified CMV carriers bearing the relevant HLA.

V lost 4 bases, J lost 6 bases, and 9 bases lay in between. The CDR3 spans 12 residues. CDR1 and CDR2 from the germline V gene are SEHNR and FQNEAQ (reference sequence). The TCR comes from a human donor in good health (CMV status not recorded). Some clones in this sample may be carry-over from other donors' samples. This rearrangement joins TRBV7-9 to TRBJ1-1; no reliable D call. Sequencing was carried out using PBMCs. CDR3 in amino acids: CASSSRRAEAFF. The DNA for the CDR3 is TGTGCCAGCAGCTCCCGAAGGGCTGAAGCTTTCTTT.